The 3 T cell receptor beta chains below all came from one sample that was sequenced in a study of cytomegalovirus exposure and HLA in healthy donors. The PCR contained 60 Vbeta and 13 Jbeta primers. Clones were read by immunoSEQ multiplex PCR, and TCRdb kept only the in-frame ones, dropping some. Of just over 200,000 clones in the sample, roughly four fifths were seen once. Source material: PBMCs. The receptor set was obtained from a woman in her 40s in good health and CMV-seronegative.

The rearrangement links TRBV10-3 to TRBJ2-3; D is uncertain. With 6 bases removed from V and 4 bases from J, the gap between germline ends came to 14 bases. CDR3 length equals 14 residues. The germline CDR1 and CDR2 sequences are ENHRY and SYGVKD. The CDR3 nucleotides are TGTGCCATCAGCGCCGAGGTCCTTGCAGATACGCAGTATTTT. Translating it yields CAISAEVLADTQYF.

V usage is TRBV19 and J usage is TRBJ1-1; TRBD1 is a possible D gene (6 bases). Germline assignment: CDR1 LNHDA and CDR2 SQIVND (reference sequence). CDR3 length: 14 amino acids. V was clipped by 6 bases and J by 0 bases, with 11 bases between them. CDR3 amino acids: CASRDRIMNTEAFF. The CDR3 bases are TGTGCCAGTAGGGACAGAATTATGAACACTGAAGCTTTCTTT.

The chain has TRBV4-2 and TRBJ1-2; 7 nucleotides line up with TRBD1. The CDR3 is 16 amino acids. Trimming at V came to 2 bases and at J to 2 bases, leaving 8 bases not matched to a gene. Germline CDR1 is LGHNA and CDR2 is YNFKEQ. The CDR3 DNA reads as TGTGCCAGCAGCCAAAGCCCGGGACAGAAGAACTATGGCTACACCTTC. Protein sequence: CASSQSPGQKNYGYTF.